This passage covers 10 T cell receptor beta chains from one sample sequenced in a study of Ad26.COV2.S vaccination and SARS-CoV-2 variants (dated by TCRdb to the early 2020s). Library method: the immunoSEQ multiplex PCR assay. In TCRdb, the immuneACCESS table is reduced to in-frame sequences with V and J assigned. These tables do not hold every clone; where another copy was compared, an unresolved V gene accounts for under half, and the others remain unexplained. For this sample the table gives hundreds of thousands of clones, of which roughly 90% were detected only once. About 1.5% of the sample rests with the top ten. The treatment or condition label here, explained by the study, means: 19 received Ad26.COV2.S at low or high dose, single or two shots; about 5 received placebo; per-sample allocation not given. For vaccine and placebo recipients, the sequenced repertoires came from samples collected on day 63 after the first injection.

The starting material was peripheral blood, obtained in a trial of Ad26.COV2.S vaccine versus placebo. These receptors were obtained from a person aged 18-60 years who received the Ad26.COV2.S COVID-19 vaccine or a placebo.

This clone has at least ten counts. The chain uses TRBV6-1 and TRBJ2-2, with 10 bases matching TRBD2. The CDR3 covers 16 residues. The ends lost 2 bases at V and 6 bases at J; junction bases unmatched: 6. Germline assignment: CDR1 MNHNS and CDR2 SASEGT. The CDR3 is CASSESVAGGPGELFF. The CDR3 DNA is TGTGCCAGCAGTGAATCCGTAGCGGGGGGACCCGGGGAGCTGTTTTTT.

This clone came up once. The chain uses TRBV6-5 and TRBJ2-3; D is unclear. Germline CDR1 is MNHEY and CDR2 is SVGAGI. Trimming stripped 0 bases from V and 0 bases from J, with 10 bases between. The CDR3 sequence is 16 residues long. The CDR3 reads CASSYSSMTSTDTQYF. CDR3 in DNA: TGTGCCAGCAGTTACTCCTCCATGACAAGCACAGATACGCAGTATTTT.

This clone has just one count. This chain links TRBV7-2 with TRBJ1-1, with D unresolved. This CDR3 is 15 amino acids long. The germline V gene encodes CDR1 SGHTA and CDR2 FQGNSA. V gave up 1 base and J gave up 1 base, with 10 bases separating them. DNA for the CDR3: TGTGCCAGCAGCTTAGGGCCTAAGGGGAACACTGAAGCTTTCTTT. Translated, it gives CASSLGPKGNTEAFF.

V gene TRBV6-1 combines with J gene TRBJ1-1; tentative D call: TRBD1 (5 bases). This CDR3 contains 15 residues. Germline CDR1 MNHNS, CDR2 SASEGT. V shed 2 bases and J shed 1 base, with 11 bases lying between them. DNA for the CDR3: TGTGCCAGCAGTGAACGAGGGAGGGGGAACACTGAAGCTTTCTTT. Amino acids: CASSERGRGNTEAFF.

The gene calls are TRBV4-1 and TRBJ1-3, with D perhaps matching TRBD1 (5 bases). Looked up from germline, CDR1 is MGHRA and CDR2 is YSYEKL. The CDR3 contains 17 residues. Deletions cut 0 bases from V and 0 bases from J, with 12 bases between. CDR3: CASSQDREYHSGNTIYF. As DNA, the CDR3 is TGCGCCAGCAGCCAAGACAGGGAATACCACTCTGGAAACACCATATATTTT.

The V call is TRBV11-2, the J call TRBJ2-1; D is unresolved. Germline V CDR1 and CDR2: SGHAT, FQNNGV. V gave up 8 bases and J gave up 5 bases, with 7 bases separating them. This CDR3 region has 11 residues. The CDR3 coding sequence is TGTGCCAGCCGCCGGGACAATGAGCAGTTCTTC. The encoded protein is CASRRDNEQFF.

The V and J genes are TRBV5-1 and TRBJ1-1; 7 nucleotides match TRBD1. CDR1 SGHRS and CDR2 YFSETQ come from the germline V gene. The J segment lost 0 bases and the V segment lost 4 bases, leaving 3 bases of the junction unmatched. The CDR3 is 14 residues long. The chain's CDR3 is CASSAGQLNTEAFF. The CDR3, as DNA: TGCGCCAGCAGCGCGGGACAGCTGAACACTGAAGCTTTCTTT.

Details on this clone: The same CDR3 is also encoded by other DNA sequences in this sample. The chain couples TRBV20-1 to TRBJ1-5; no definite D call. Between the trimmed V and J ends, which lost 6 bases and 7 bases, there was a span of 13 bases. The CDR3 covers 12 residues. CDR1 is DFQATT and CDR2 is SNEGSKA in the germline V gene (reference sequence). The CDR3: CSASNVGQPQHF. DNA of the CDR3: TGCAGTGCCAGTAATGTCGGGCAGCCCCAGCATTTT.

With regard to this clone: This sample includes further DNA sequences coding for the same CDR3. In nucleotides, the CDR3 is TGTGCCATCAGTGAGTCTGGGACAGGGTCCTACGAGCAGTACTTC. As protein: CAISESGTGSYEQYF. The chain uses TRBV10-3 and TRBJ2-7, with 9 bases matching TRBD1. CDR1 and CDR2 (germline): ENHRY, SYGVKD. This CDR3 region has 15 residues. With V trimmed by 0 bases and J by 1 base, 1 base remained unmatched.

The chain employs TRBV7-7 and TRBJ2-1; 8 bases are shared with TRBD2. This CDR3 is 16 amino acids long. V shed 1 base, J shed 3 bases, and the junction held 5 bases outside the gene matches. Germline V gene data show CDR1 as SSHAT and CDR2 as FNYEAQ (reference sequence). CDR3 nucleotide sequence: TGTGCCAGCAGCTTAGGGCGGCTAGCGGGCTACAATGAGCAGTTCTTC. It translates to CASSLGRLAGYNEQFF.